Presented here are 25 T cell receptor beta chains from one specimen sequenced in a study of regulatory T cells in long-lasting Graves disease. Relying on iRepertoire HTBI primers and Arm-PCR of CDR3 regions, the team built TCR beta libraries. TCRdb reprocessed the multiplex PCR reads via MiXCR and lists one record per CDR3 protein. The sample has hundreds of thousands of distinct CDR3 sequences; 16% are singletons. Time point here: newly diagnosed GD, antithyroid drugs for less than 3 months. From RNA extracted from PBMCs, the TCR library was made. These data were also filed under a second study, of T cells in Graves' hyperthyroidism and ophthalmopathy.

Sequencing was performed on peripheral blood mononuclear cells (PBMCs), taken at new diagnosis, from a patient treated with antithyroid drugs. Every receptor here comes from a woman aged 25 to 39 with Graves disease.

The J gene is TRBJ1-5, the V gene TRBV19; D uncertain. Germline CDR1 reads LNHDA; CDR2 reads SQIVND (reference sequence). V lost 1 base to trimming and J lost 5 bases, with 18 bases between them. This CDR3 has 17 residues. CDR3 nucleotides: TGTGCCAGTAGTATAGGGGGTAAAGGTCTTGGAGATCAGCCCCAGCATTTT. Translated: CASSIGGKGLGDQPQHF.

J is TRBJ2-7 and V is TRBV7-2, with D tentatively TRBD1 (5 bases). CDR1 SGHTA and CDR2 FQGNSA come from the germline V gene. Trimming removed 1 base from V and 9 bases from J, with 10 bases in between. The CDR3 contains 12 residues. The CDR3 region is CASSLDTGLQYF. The CDR3 DNA reads as TGTGCCAGCAGCTTAGATACAGGATTGCAGTACTTC.

The sample holds many counts of this clonotype. The V gene is TRBV11-2, the J gene TRBJ2-3, with D perhaps TRBD1 (7 bases). CDR3 size: 16 residues. V dropped 4 bases and J dropped 6 bases, with 20 bases sitting between them. Germline loops: CDR1 SGHAT, CDR2 FQNNGV. The CDR3 loop reads CASSWRGRQGTDTQYF. The CDR3 nucleotides read TGTGCCAGCAGCTGGAGGGGGCGACAGGGTACGGATACGCAGTATTTT.

Many counts were recorded for this clonotype. This rearrangement joins TRBV27 to TRBJ1-1; maybe TRBD1 (6 bases). The CDR3 has 13 amino acids. Per the germline V gene, CDR1 is MNHEY and CDR2 is SMNVEV (reference sequence). The V gene lost 11 bases and the J gene lost 4 bases, with 17 bases spanning the gap. The CDR3 reads CAVRGGLSTEAFF. DNA of the CDR3: TGTGCCGTTAGAGGGGGGCTGAGCACTGAAGCTTTCTTT.

This chain joins TRBV13 and TRBJ2-7; 8 bases agree with TRBD2. The CDR3 totals 13 residues. The V and J ends lost 8 bases and 8 bases, in that order; junction bases with no gene match: 11. Germline V gene lookup returns CDR1 PRHDT and CDR2 FYEKMQ (reference sequence). The CDR3 is CASSGSGIGKQYF. In DNA, the CDR3 is TGTGCCAGCTCGGGTAGCGGGATCGGGAAGCAGTACTTC.

This clonotype was detected only a few times. V gene TRBV12-3 or TRBV12-4 combines with J gene TRBJ2-1; D might be TRBD2 (5 bases). The CDR3 runs to 14 residues. The germline V and J ends were trimmed by 3 bases and 8 bases, with 14 bases remaining between them. DNA for the CDR3: TGTGCCAGCAGTTTTGAAATCAAGGGAGATGAGCAGTTCTTC. This encodes CASSFEIKGDEQFF.

This clonotype appeared a few times. This chain connects TRBV2 to TRBJ1-2; 8 bases align to TRBD1. Germline lookup yields CDR1 SNHLY and CDR2 FYNNEI. CDR3 size: 14 residues. The V and J ends lost 3 bases and 7 bases, in that order; junction bases with no gene match: 7. The CDR3, as DNA: TGTGCCAGCAGTGAGGTCGCAGGGACAGGTGGCTACACCTTC. Its translation is CASSEVAGTGGYTF.

In this sample, this clonotype turned up many times. This chain connects TRBV9 to TRBJ1-1; D call uncertain. The CDR3 is made up of 12 amino acids. Germline V gene lookup returns CDR1 SGDLS and CDR2 YYNGEE. Deletions cut 1 base from V and 4 bases from J, with 5 bases between. Here the CDR3 DNA reads TGTGCCAGCAGCGTATGGGGCACTGAAGCTTTCTTT. This sequence encodes CASSVWGTEAFF.

As to this clonotype: Just one base apart from a much larger clone, this may be a read error. The J gene is TRBJ1-2, the V gene TRBV7-2, with D perhaps matching TRBD1 (5 bases). Looked up from germline, CDR1 is SGHTA and CDR2 is FQGNSA. The V gene lost 6 bases and the J gene lost 8 bases, with 19 bases spanning the gap. The CDR3 has 14 amino acids. CDR3 DNA: TGTGCCAGCAGAGCCAGACAGCGAACCCCAGGCTACACCTTC. Amino acids: CASRARQRTPGYTF.

The CDR3 region is CASSLAGATPYNEQFF. CDR3 coding DNA: TGTGCCAGCAGCTTAGCGGGGGCTACCCCCTACAATGAGCAGTTCTTC. The V gene is TRBV7-2, the J gene TRBJ2-1; the D gene is possibly TRBD1 (6 bases). V was pared by 0 bases and J by 2 bases, with 11 bases between. This CDR3 is 16 amino acids long. Germline assignment: CDR1 SGHTA and CDR2 FQGNSA.

The chain recombines TRBV20-1 with TRBJ2-1, with 10 bases identical to TRBD2. Germline V gene lookup returns CDR1 DFQATT and CDR2 SNEGSKA (reference sequence). The CDR3 is made up of 16 amino acids. The J segment lost 6 bases and the V segment lost 3 bases, leaving 11 bases of the junction unmatched. The CDR3 loop is CSARHLAGALGNEQFF. In DNA, the CDR3 is TGCAGTGCTAGGCACCTAGCGGGAGCTCTCGGCAATGAGCAGTTCTTC.

About this clonotype itself: A read error is likely, as this CDR3 ends without the conserved phenylalanine or tryptophan. The chain is built from TRBV2 and TRBJ2-7; TRBD2 matches 14 bases. The V gene end was trimmed by 4 bases and the J gene end by 4 bases; junction bases not matched to a gene: 3. The CDR3 has 15 amino acids. The germline gives CDR1 SNHLY, CDR2 FYNNEI. The CDR3 loop is CASSGTSGRSYEQYL. The DNA for the CDR3 is TGTGCCAGCAGTGGGACTAGCGGGAGGAGTTACGAGCAGTACCTC.

The rearrangement links TRBV27 to TRBJ2-2; 10 nucleotides match TRBD1. Germline trimming cut 11 bases from V and 5 bases from J; bases unmatched to any gene: 8. The CDR3 has 14 residues. Per the germline V gene, CDR1 is MNHEY and CDR2 is SMNVEV (reference sequence). CDR3 DNA sequence: TGTGCCGAGGGGACAGGGGATTGGACCGGGGAGCTGTTTTTT. It yields the protein CAEGTGDWTGELFF.

This clonotype was seen repeatedly, ten times or more. CDR3 amino acids: CASRSRGAPGANVLTF. In nucleotides, the CDR3 is TGTGCCAGCAGGTCGCGGGGGGCACCTGGGGCCAACGTCCTGACTTTC. This chain uses TRBV28 with TRBJ2-6, with 8 nucleotides matching TRBD2. V was clipped by 6 bases and J by 2 bases; unmatched bases: 6. The CDR3 consists of 16 residues. Germline values: CDR1 MDHEN, CDR2 SYDVKM. The variable domain in full, completed from reference TRBV28 and TRBJ2-6, reads DVKVTQSSRYLVKRTGEKVFLECVQDMDHENMFWYRQDPGLGLRLIYFSYDVKMKEKGDIPEGYSVSREKKERFSLILESASTNQTSMYLCASRSRGAPGANVLTFGAGSRLTVL.

This clonotype was picked up many times. The chain is built from TRBV19 and TRBJ1-1; D is perhaps TRBD1 (5 bases). CDR1 LNHDA and CDR2 SQIVND come from the germline V gene (reference sequence). Trimming stripped 8 bases from V and 3 bases from J, with 13 bases between. This CDR3 is 13 amino acids long. The CDR3 DNA reads TGTGCCAGTGGGACCACCAGCGACACTGAAGCTTTCTTT. It specifies CASGTTSDTEAFF.

The table lists this clonotype with a few counts. This chain connects TRBV18 to TRBJ1-2; 9 bases agree with TRBD1. Germline CDR1 and CDR2: KGHSH and LQKENI. Trimming took 3 bases from V and 8 from J; bases not matched to a gene: 7. CDR3 length: 14 amino acids. This CDR3 reads CASSPDRGIGGYTF. The CDR3 nucleotides are TGTGCCAGCTCACCGGACAGGGGAATCGGAGGCTACACCTTC.

The chain uses TRBV19 and TRBJ2-1; D not certain. V lost 1 base to trimming and J lost 3 bases, with 13 bases between them. Germline V CDR1 and CDR2: LNHDA, SQIVND (reference sequence). The CDR3 extends over 16 amino acids. The CDR3 loop is CASSIAAGWGYNEQFF. CDR3 sequence (DNA): TGTGCCAGTAGTATAGCAGCCGGATGGGGCTACAATGAGCAGTTCTTC.

This clonotype occurred many times. The chain combines TRBV6-9 with TRBJ2-2; no clear D gene. V lost 4 bases to trimming and J lost 4 bases, with 10 bases between them. CDR3 length: 14 residues. Germline V gene data show CDR1 as MNHGY and CDR2 as SVAAGI. In DNA form, the CDR3 reads TGTGCCAGCAGTTCTTATGCGAGCACCGGGGAGCTGTTTTTT. This encodes CASSSYASTGELFF.

This clonotype showed up many times. This chain uses TRBV28 with TRBJ2-2; TRBD1 is a possible D gene (6 bases). This CDR3 spans 15 amino acids. Trimming shortened V by 6 bases and J by 7 bases, and 18 bases separated the two germline ends. In germline, CDR1 is MDHEN, CDR2 SYDVKM. The CDR3 is CASSPSGTPHGELFF. CDR3 bases: TGTGCCAGCAGCCCCTCCGGGACACCTCACGGGGAGCTGTTTTTT.

This clonotype has a handful of counts. The chain employs TRBV6-2 or TRBV6-3 and TRBJ2-4; maybe TRBD1 (5 bases). CDR3 length: 19 amino acids. Trimming took off 6 bases at V and 0 bases at J, with 24 bases between the two ends. Germline loops: CDR1 MNHEY, CDR2 SVGEGT. CDR3 nucleotides: TGTGCCAGCAGACTCGACAGTTCCCTAGTAGGTGAAGCCAAAAACATTCAGTACTTC. It specifies CASRLDSSLVGEAKNIQYF.

This clonotype was detected many times. This rearrangement joins TRBV7-2 to TRBJ2-7, with D possibly matching TRBD2 (6 bases). V was trimmed by 1 base and J by 2 bases, leaving 12 bases between them. This CDR3 has 15 amino acids. The V gene's germline CDR1 is SGHTA and CDR2 FQGNSA. The CDR3 loop is CASSLVSGGTYEQYF. The CDR3, as DNA: TGTGCCAGCAGCTTAGTTTCGGGCGGGACCTACGAGCAGTACTTC.

This clonotype was seen repeatedly, ten times or more. The rearrangement links TRBV5-1 to TRBJ1-4; D is undetermined. The CDR3 loop spans 14 amino acids. Germline assignment: CDR1 SGHRS and CDR2 YFSETQ. The V gene lost 2 bases and the J gene lost 8 bases, with 13 bases spanning the gap. The DNA for the CDR3 is TGCGCCAGCAGCTTCTTACAAGGATCAGAAAAACTGTTTTTT. Encoded protein: CASSFLQGSEKLFF. Full variable domain (outside the CDR3, taken from reference TRBV5-1 and TRBJ1-4): KAGVTQTPRYLIKTRGQQVTLSCSPISGHRSVSWYQQTPGQGLQFLFEYFSETQRNKGNFPGRFSGRQFSNSRSEMNVSTLELGDSALYLCASSFLQGSEKLFFGSGTQLSVL.

V usage is TRBV20-1 and J usage is TRBJ2-1, with a possible D match to TRBD2 (6 bases). In germline, CDR1 is DFQATT, CDR2 SNEGSKA (reference sequence). Trimming pared 3 bases from V and 3 bases from J, leaving 9 bases between. This CDR3 contains 13 residues. CDR3 sequence (DNA): TGCAGTGCTAGCGGGAGTTTCTACAATGAGCAGTTCTTC. Residues: CSASGSFYNEQFF.

This chain connects TRBV9 to TRBJ2-7, with D unresolved. CDR3 length: 14 amino acids. V lost 0 bases and J 0 bases, leaving 7 bases between the germline ends. Germline V CDR1 and CDR2: SGDLS, YYNGEE. CDR3 nucleotide sequence: TGTGCCAGCAGCGTAGGCAGGAGCTCCTACGAGCAGTACTTC. Encoded protein: CASSVGRSSYEQYF.

This clonotype was observed a few times. The chain combines TRBV29-1 with TRBJ1-2, with a tentative D call TRBD1 (5 bases). The CDR3 sequence is 14 residues long. Trimming stripped 8 bases from V and 0 bases from J, with 16 bases between. In germline, CDR1 is SQVTM, CDR2 ANQGSEA. The CDR3 bases are TGCAGCTGCCGAGACAGCCGAGCTAACTATGGCTACACCTTC. Protein product: CSCRDSRANYGYTF. Together with reference TRBV29-1 and TRBJ1-2, the CDR3 gives the full variable domain: SAVISQKPSRDICQRGTSLTIQCQVDSQVTMMFWYRQQPGQSLTLIATANQGSEATYESGFVIDKFPISRPNLTFSTLTVSNMSPEDSSIYLCSCRDSRANYGYTFGSGTRLTVV.